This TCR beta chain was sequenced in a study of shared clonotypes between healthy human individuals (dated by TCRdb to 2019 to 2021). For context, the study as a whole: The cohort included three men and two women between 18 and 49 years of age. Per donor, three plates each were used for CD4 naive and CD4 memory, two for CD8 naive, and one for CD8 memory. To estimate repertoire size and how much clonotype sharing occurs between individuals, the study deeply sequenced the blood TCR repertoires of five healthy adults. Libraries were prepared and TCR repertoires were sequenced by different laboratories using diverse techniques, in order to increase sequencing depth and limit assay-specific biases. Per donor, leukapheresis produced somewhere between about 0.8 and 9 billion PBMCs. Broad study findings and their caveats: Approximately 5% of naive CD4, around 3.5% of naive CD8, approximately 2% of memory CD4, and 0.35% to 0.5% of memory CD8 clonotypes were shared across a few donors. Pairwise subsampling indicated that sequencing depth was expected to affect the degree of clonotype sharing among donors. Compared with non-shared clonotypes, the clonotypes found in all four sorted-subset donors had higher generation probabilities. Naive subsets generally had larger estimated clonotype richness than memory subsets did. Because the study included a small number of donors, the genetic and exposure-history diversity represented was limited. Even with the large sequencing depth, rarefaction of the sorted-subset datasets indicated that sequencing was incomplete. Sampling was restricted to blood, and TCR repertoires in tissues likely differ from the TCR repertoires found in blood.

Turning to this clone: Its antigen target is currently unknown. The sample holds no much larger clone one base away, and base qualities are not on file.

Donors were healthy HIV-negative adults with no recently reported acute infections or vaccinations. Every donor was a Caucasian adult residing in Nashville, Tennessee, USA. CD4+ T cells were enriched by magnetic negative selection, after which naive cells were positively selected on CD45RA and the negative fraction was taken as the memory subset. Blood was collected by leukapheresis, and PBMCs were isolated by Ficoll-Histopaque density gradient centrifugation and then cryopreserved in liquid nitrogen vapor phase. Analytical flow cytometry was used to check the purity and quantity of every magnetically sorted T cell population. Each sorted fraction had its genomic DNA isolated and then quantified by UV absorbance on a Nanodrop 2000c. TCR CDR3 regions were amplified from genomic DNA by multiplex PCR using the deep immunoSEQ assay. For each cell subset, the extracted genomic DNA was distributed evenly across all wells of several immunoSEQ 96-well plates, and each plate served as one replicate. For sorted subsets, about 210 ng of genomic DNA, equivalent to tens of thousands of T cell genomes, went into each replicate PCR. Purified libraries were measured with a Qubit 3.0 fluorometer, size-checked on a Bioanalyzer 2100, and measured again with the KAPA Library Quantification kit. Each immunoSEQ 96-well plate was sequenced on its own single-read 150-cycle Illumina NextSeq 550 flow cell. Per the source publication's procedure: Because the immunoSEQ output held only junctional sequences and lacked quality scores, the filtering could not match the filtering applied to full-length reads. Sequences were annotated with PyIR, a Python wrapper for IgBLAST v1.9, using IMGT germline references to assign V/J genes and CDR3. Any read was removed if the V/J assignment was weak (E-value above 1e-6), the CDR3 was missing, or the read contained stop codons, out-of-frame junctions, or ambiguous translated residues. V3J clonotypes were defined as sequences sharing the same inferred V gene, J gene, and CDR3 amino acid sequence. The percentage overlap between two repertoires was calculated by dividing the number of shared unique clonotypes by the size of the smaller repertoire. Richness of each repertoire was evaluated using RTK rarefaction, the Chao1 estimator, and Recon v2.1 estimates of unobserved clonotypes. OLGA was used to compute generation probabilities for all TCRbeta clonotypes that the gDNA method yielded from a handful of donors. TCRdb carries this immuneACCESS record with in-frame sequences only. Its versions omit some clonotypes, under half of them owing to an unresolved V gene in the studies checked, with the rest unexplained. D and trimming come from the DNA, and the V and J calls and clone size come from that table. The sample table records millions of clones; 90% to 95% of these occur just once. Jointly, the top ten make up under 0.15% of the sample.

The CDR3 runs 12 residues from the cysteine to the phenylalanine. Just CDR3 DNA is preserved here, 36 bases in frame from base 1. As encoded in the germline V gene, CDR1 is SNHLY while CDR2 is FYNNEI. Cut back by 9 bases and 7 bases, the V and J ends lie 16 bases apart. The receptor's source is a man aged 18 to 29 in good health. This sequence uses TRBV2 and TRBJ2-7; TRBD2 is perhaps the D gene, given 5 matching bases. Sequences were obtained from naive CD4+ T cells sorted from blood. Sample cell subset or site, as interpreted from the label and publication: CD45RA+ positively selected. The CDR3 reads CASRRIRREQYF. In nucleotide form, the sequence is TGTGCCAGTCGACGGATACGGAGGGAGCAGTACTTC.